The source of this TCR beta chain is a study of CD8+ T cells in alopecia areata. Study-wide context: Tofacitinib administration to treated patients was oral, at 5 to 10 mg twice daily. Tofacitinib lasted 6 to 18 months, then 6 months off drug.

Treatment specified: oral pan-JAK inhibitor, 5-10 mg twice daily. Punch biopsies of lesional scalp, plus peripheral blood, were taken from alopecia areata patients. Trimming shortened V by 1 base and J by 3 bases, and 7 bases separated the two germline ends. CDR1 is SGHRS and CDR2 is YFSETQ in the germline V gene. The CDR3 consists of 14 residues. As for this clone: Antigen unknown.

cDNA prepared by RNA extraction and subsequent reverse transcription served as the template for sequencing. TCRdb's copy holds only in-frame clones and misses some; the assay was immunoSEQ multiplex PCR. The data show over 150,000 clones, 58% seen once. Study results and caveats: Sharing of TCRs across patients appeared less clear than in mice, possibly for HLA-related reasons.

The V and J genes are TRBV5-1 and TRBJ2-2; either TRBD1 or TRBD2 may supply D (6 bases each). Sequences were derived from CD4+ T cells sorted from blood, sampled at week 24, from a patient treated with tofacitinib. The TCR originated in a human donor with alopecia areata. Here the CDR3 DNA reads TGCGCCAGCAGCTTGAGGGGGGACACCGGGGAGCTGTTTTTT. It specifies CASSLRGDTGELFF.